One and the same sample provided the 26 T cell receptor beta chains below, sequenced in a study of OX40 agonist ivuxolimab in advanced cancers. Assay: immunoSEQ multiplex PCR; the TCRdb copy retains only in-frame clones and omits some. Of about 100,000 clones listed, 85% to 95% are singletons. This material consisted of CD4+ or CD8+ T cells sorted from blood, taken in a trial of the OX40 agonist ivuxolimab. The receptors here all came from an adult with an advanced solid tumor such as melanoma, head and neck, liver or kidney cancer.

The DNA of the CDR3 is TGTGCCTGTCTGGGGGAGTCTGGGGCCAACGTCCTGACTTTC. This encodes CACLGESGANVLTF. The chain has TRBV30 and TRBJ2-6; D assignment may be TRBD1 or TRBD2 (5 bases each). CDR1 GTSNPN and CDR2 SVGIG come from the germline V gene (reference sequence). With 6 bases removed from V and 1 base from J, the gap between germline ends came to 10 bases. CDR3 length equals 14 residues. Full variable domain (missing parts from reference TRBV30 and TRBJ2-6): SQTIHQWPATLVQPVGSPLSLECTVEGTSNPNLYWYRQAAGRGLQLLFYSVGIGQISSEVPQNLSASRPQDRQFILSSKKLLLSDSGFYLCACLGESGANVLTFGAGSRLTVL.

The chain has TRBV7-9 and TRBJ1-4; no definite D call. Germline CDR1 and CDR2: SEHNR and FQNEAQ (reference sequence). CDR3 length: 17 residues. The ends were cut back, 5 bases at V and 1 base at J, with 17 bases in the middle. The CDR3 sequence is CASSTLSLGRTNEKLFF. CDR3 DNA sequence: TGTGCCAGCAGCACCCTCAGTTTAGGAAGAACTAATGAAAAACTGTTTTTT. The whole variable domain, filled in from reference TRBV7-9 and TRBJ1-4, reads DTGVSQNPRHKITKRGQNVTFRCDPISEHNRLYWYRQTLGQGPEFLTYFQNEAQLEKSRLLSDRFSAERPKGSFSTLEIQRTEQGDSAMYLCASSTLSLGRTNEKLFFGSGTQLSVL.

The genes are TRBV7-3 and TRBJ1-5, with 11 bases lining up with TRBD1. The V segment lost 4 bases and the J segment 4 bases; nucleotides outside the gene matches: 0. The CDR3 is made up of 14 amino acids. Germline CDR1 and CDR2: SGHTA and FQGTGA. The CDR3 coding sequence is TGTGCCAGCAGCTGGGACAGGGGGAATCAGCCCCAGCATTTT. Translation: CASSWDRGNQPQHF.

The chain employs TRBV9 and TRBJ1-1; D is ambiguous. Trimming pared 4 bases from V and 5 bases from J, leaving 15 bases between. The V gene's germline CDR1 is SGDLS and CDR2 YYNGEE. The CDR3 sequence is 14 residues long. The CDR3 nucleotides are TGTGCCAGCAGCACTGACATGATTCATACTGAAGCTTTCTTT. Translating it yields CASSTDMIHTEAFF.

This clone was observed a single time. This chain joins TRBV2 and TRBJ1-5; weak D call: TRBD1 (5 bases). The V gene lost 1 base and the J gene lost 1 base, with 8 bases spanning the gap. This CDR3 spans 15 amino acids. CDR1 is SNHLY, CDR2 FYNNEI, per germline. The CDR3 loop is CASSEGGGSNQPQHF. The DNA of the CDR3 is TGTGCCAGCAGTGAAGGCGGGGGGAGCAATCAGCCCCAGCATTTT.

V usage is TRBV5-4 and J usage is TRBJ1-6; D is unclear. Trimming removed 0 bases at V and 5 bases at J, with 9 bases between. The germline gives CDR1 SGHNT, CDR2 YYREEE (reference sequence). The CDR3 covers 15 residues. This chain's CDR3 is CASSLGGQNNSPLHF. In DNA, the CDR3 is TGTGCCAGCAGCTTGGGAGGCCAAAATAATTCACCCCTCCACTTT.

V is TRBV6-6 and J is TRBJ2-1; possibly TRBD1 for D (5 bases). CDR3 size: 14 residues. Germline V gene sequence: CDR1 MNHNY, CDR2 SVGAGI (reference sequence). Trimming stripped 4 bases from V and 10 bases from J, with 17 bases between. In DNA form, the CDR3 reads TGTGCCAGCAGTTCTTTTGGCGCCGACAGCGAGCAGTTCTTC. It codes for CASSSFGADSEQFF.

About this clone: One junction end does not reproduce the germline sequence, and a read error may be involved. The genes are TRBV29-1 and TRBJ2-3; 11 bases are shared with TRBD2. This CDR3 region has 16 residues. The germline V gene encodes CDR1 SQVTM and CDR2 ANQGSEA. The CDR3 region is CSVEGGLAGTTDTQYF. CDR3 nucleotides: TGCAGCGTCGAAGGTGGACTAGCGGGCACCACAGATACGCAGTATTTT.

V and J are TRBV29-1 and TRBJ2-1; TRBD2 agrees at 7 bases. After removal of 4 bases from V and 10 bases from J, the junction contained 7 bases not matched to a gene. The CDR3 is made up of 12 amino acids. CDR1 is SQVTM, CDR2 ANQGSEA, per germline. CDR3 in amino acids: CSVGGGRGEQFF. The CDR3 DNA reads as TGCAGCGTTGGGGGCGGGAGAGGGGAGCAGTTCTTC.

This sequence joins TRBV5-6 and TRBJ1-1, with D tentatively TRBD1 (6 bases). Germline CDR1 and CDR2: SGHDT and YYEEEE. Trimming left V 7 bases short and J 2 bases short, with 12 bases between. The CDR3 spans 13 residues. CDR3 sequence: CASQKGVNTEAFF. The DNA of the CDR3 is TGTGCCAGCCAAAAGGGGGTTAACACTGAAGCTTTCTTT.

The gene calls are TRBV5-4 and TRBJ1-2; D may be TRBD1 (5 bases). The CDR3 length is 14 residues. V lost 0 bases and J lost 1, with 7 bases in between. Germline lookup yields CDR1 SGHNT and CDR2 YYREEE (reference sequence). For the CDR3, the DNA is TGTGCCAGCAGCTTGGGCGGGGGTAACTATGGCTACACCTTC. This sequence encodes CASSLGGGNYGYTF.

The chain links TRBV27 to TRBJ1-1; D may be TRBD1 (6 bases). V was shortened by 3 bases and J by 2 bases, with 10 bases between the two germline ends. CDR1 and CDR2 (germline): MNHEY, SMNVEV (reference sequence). The CDR3 contains 14 residues. DNA for the CDR3: TGTGCCAGCAGTTTCACGGACAGTAACACTGAAGCTTTCTTT. Translation: CASSFTDSNTEAFF.

The V call is TRBV5-1, the J call TRBJ1-2, with D possibly TRBD1 on 6 matching bases. Germline V gives CDR1 SGHRS, CDR2 YFSETQ. V was shortened by 9 bases and J by 3 bases, with 12 bases between the two germline ends. This CDR3 comprises 12 residues. DNA of the CDR3: TGCGCCACCTCAGGGGATGACTATGGCTACACCTTC. Translated, it gives CATSGDDYGYTF.

The V call is TRBV6-5, the J call TRBJ1-4; 7 nucleotides agree with TRBD1. After removal of 6 bases from V and 8 bases from J, the junction contained 6 bases not matched to a gene. Germline V lookup: CDR1 MNHEY, CDR2 SVGAGI. This CDR3 contains 13 residues. The CDR3 sequence: CASSSGTEEKLFF. In DNA form, the CDR3 reads TGTGCCAGCAGCTCCGGGACAGAAGAAAAACTGTTTTTT.

This clone has a single count. This chain uses TRBV5-1 with TRBJ2-7; D gene unclear. Trimming pared 0 bases from V and 4 bases from J, leaving 8 bases between. The CDR3 contains 13 residues. Germline CDR1 is SGHRS and CDR2 is YFSETQ. Here the CDR3 DNA reads TGCGCCAGCAGCTTGGCCTCCGGGTACGAGCAGTACTTC. Protein product: CASSLASGYEQYF.

This clone was seen a single time. The chain uses TRBV4-1 and TRBJ1-1; maybe TRBD1 (5 bases). CDR1 MGHRA and CDR2 YSYEKL come from the germline V gene. This CDR3 is built from 13 residues. V lost 2 bases to trimming and J lost 13 bases, with 17 bases between them. The CDR3 here is CASSQQGHAQIFF. As DNA, the CDR3 is TGCGCCAGCAGCCAACAAGGACACGCTCAAATTTTCTTT.

This clone has only one observation. This chain links TRBV27 with TRBJ2-5; weak D call: TRBD1 (7 bases). This CDR3 has 14 amino acids. V dropped 7 bases and J dropped 2 bases, with 14 bases sitting between them. CDR1 and CDR2 from the germline V gene are MNHEY and SMNVEV (reference sequence). This CDR3 reads CASMLTGTQETQYF. The CDR3 nucleotides are TGTGCCAGCATGTTGACAGGGACTCAAGAGACCCAGTACTTC.

The chain is built from TRBV5-1 and TRBJ2-7; D possibly corresponds to TRBD1 (7 bases). Per germline, CDR1 SGHRS and CDR2 YFSETQ. V lost 5 bases and J lost 1, with 10 bases in between. The CDR3 totals 13 residues. The CDR3 bases are TGCGCCAGCAGGGCAGGGGGGTCCTACGAGCAGTACTTC. It encodes CASRAGGSYEQYF. Drawing the rest from reference TRBV5-1 and TRBJ2-7, the complete variable domain is KAGVTQTPRYLIKTRGQQVTLSCSPISGHRSVSWYQQTPGQGLQFLFEYFSETQRNKGNFPGRFSGRQFSNSRSEMNVSTLELGDSALYLCASRAGGSYEQYFGPGTRLTVT.

Comments on this clone: A read error may produce the germline difference seen at one junction end. The J gene is TRBJ2-2, the V gene TRBV29-1; 7 bases are shared with TRBD1. This CDR3 is built from 15 residues. Per germline, CDR1 SQVTM and CDR2 ANQGSEA. The CDR3 region has the DNA TGCAGCGTCGAAGGTGACAGGGTGAACACCGGGGAGCTGTTTTTT. Translating it yields CSVEGDRVNTGELFF.

The count of this clone is one. The DNA of the CDR3 is TGTGCCAGCTTTGTCGAAAACACCATATATTTT. Translation gives CASFVENTIYF. The gene calls are TRBV18 and TRBJ1-3; no clear D gene. The CDR3 length is 11 residues. Germline CDR1 is KGHSH and CDR2 is LQKENI. V dropped 7 bases and J dropped 6 bases, with 7 bases sitting between them.

The chain joins TRBV28 to TRBJ1-2, with TRBD1 as a possible D gene (5 bases). Trimming removed 2 bases from V and 4 bases from J, with 11 bases in between. The CDR3 totals 14 residues. CDR1 and CDR2 (germline): MDHEN, SYDVKM. CDR3 residues: CASSLGGNGYGYTF. In DNA, the CDR3 is TGTGCCAGCAGTTTAGGGGGTAATGGCTATGGCTACACCTTC.

Here the CDR3 DNA reads TGTGCCAGCAGCCAGGGGGGGCCGGGGTTCTATAACTATGGCTACACCTTC. This gives the protein CASSQGGPGFYNYGYTF. The chain links TRBV14 to TRBJ1-2, with D perhaps TRBD1 (6 bases). Trimming took 3 bases from V and 1 from J, leaving 18 bases between them. The CDR3 spans 17 residues. The V gene's germline CDR1 is SGHDN and CDR2 FVKESK.

The chain uses TRBV7-2 and TRBJ2-1, with a possible D match to TRBD2 (6 bases). Trimming shortened V by 3 bases and J by 0 bases, and 12 bases separated the two germline ends. Germline V CDR1 and CDR2: SGHTA, FQGNSA. CDR3 size: 16 residues. In nucleotides, the CDR3 is TGTGCCAGCAGCTTGCGCCTTAGCGGCTCCTACAATGAGCAGTTCTTC. It yields the protein CASSLRLSGSYNEQFF.

The V and J genes are TRBV5-1 and TRBJ2-2; the D gene is possibly TRBD1 (5 bases). The CDR3 extends over 13 amino acids. From germline, CDR1 is SGHRS and CDR2 YFSETQ. V shed 0 bases and J shed 5 bases, with 5 bases lying between them. The CDR3 here is CASSLAGTGELFF. As DNA, the CDR3 is TGCGCCAGCAGCTTGGCAGGGACCGGGGAGCTGTTTTTT.

The chain carries TRBV10-1 and TRBJ2-7; D not resolved. The germline V gene encodes CDR1 WNHNN and CDR2 SYGVQD (reference sequence). V was shortened by 3 bases and J by 2 bases, with 8 bases between the two germline ends. The CDR3 consists of 13 residues. The DNA of the CDR3 is TGCGCCAGCAGTGAATATCAGACCTACGAGCAGTACTTC. It translates to CASSEYQTYEQYF.

This chain joins TRBV15 and TRBJ2-7, with 10 bases matching TRBD2. CDR1 and CDR2 (germline): LNHNV, YYDKDF (reference sequence). This CDR3 has 15 amino acids. V lost 3 bases to trimming and J lost 3 bases; unmatched junction nucleotides: 5. CDR3 nucleotide sequence: TGTGCCACCAGCAGTCGGGCTAGCGGGAGCTACGAGCAGTACTTC. It specifies CATSSRASGSYEQYF.